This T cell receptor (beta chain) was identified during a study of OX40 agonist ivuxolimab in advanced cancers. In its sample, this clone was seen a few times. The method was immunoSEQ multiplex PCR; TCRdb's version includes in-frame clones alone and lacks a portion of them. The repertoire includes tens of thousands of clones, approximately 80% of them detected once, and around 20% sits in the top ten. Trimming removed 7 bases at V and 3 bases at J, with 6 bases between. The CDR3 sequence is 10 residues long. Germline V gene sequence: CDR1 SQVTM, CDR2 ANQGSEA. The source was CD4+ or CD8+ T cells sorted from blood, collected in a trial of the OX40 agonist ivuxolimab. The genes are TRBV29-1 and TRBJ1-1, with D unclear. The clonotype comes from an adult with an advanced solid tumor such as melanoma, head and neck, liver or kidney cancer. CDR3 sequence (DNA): TGCAGCGCGCTAGACACTGAAGCTTTCTTT. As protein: CSALDTEAFF.